The present T cell receptor (beta chain) was sequenced within a study of response to subunit inactivated influenza vaccine. Study-wide findings and caveats: The authors proposed limited new T cell recruitment per seasonal influenza vaccination.

TCRdb re-called the RT-PCR reads with MiXCR, one entry per CDR3 protein. Of about 500,000 distinct CDR3 sequences listed, about 7.2% are singletons. This clonotype was observed a handful of times. Its antigen is unidentified. This CDR3 region has 16 residues. V dropped 0 bases and J dropped 2 bases, with 11 bases sitting between them. CDR1 and CDR2 (germline): LGHNA, YNFKEQ. The sequencing here drew on PBMCs from blood, taken roughly 24 months after vaccination. The chain employs TRBV4-2 and TRBJ2-1; D might be TRBD2 (6 bases). The clonotype was recovered from a man between 50 and 69 years old who received an inactivated influenza vaccine. The chain's CDR3 is CASSQDLAGTYNEQFF. CDR3 nucleotide sequence: TGTGCCAGCAGCCAAGATCTGGCGGGGACCTACAATGAGCAGTTCTTC.